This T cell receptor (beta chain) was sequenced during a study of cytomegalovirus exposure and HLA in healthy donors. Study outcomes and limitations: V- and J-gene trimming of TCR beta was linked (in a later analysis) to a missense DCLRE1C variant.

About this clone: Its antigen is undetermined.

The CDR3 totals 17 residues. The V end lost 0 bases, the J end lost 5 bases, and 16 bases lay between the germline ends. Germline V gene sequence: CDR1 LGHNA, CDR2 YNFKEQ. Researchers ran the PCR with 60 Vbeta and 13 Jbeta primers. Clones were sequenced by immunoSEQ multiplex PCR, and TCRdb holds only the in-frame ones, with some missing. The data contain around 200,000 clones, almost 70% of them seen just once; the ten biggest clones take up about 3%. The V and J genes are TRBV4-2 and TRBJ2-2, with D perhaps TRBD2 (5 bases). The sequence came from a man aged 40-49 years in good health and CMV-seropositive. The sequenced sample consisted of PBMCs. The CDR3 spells CASSQDSRTRGTGELFF. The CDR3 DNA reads TGTGCCAGCAGCCAAGATTCGAGAACCCGAGGGACCGGGGAGCTGTTTTTT.